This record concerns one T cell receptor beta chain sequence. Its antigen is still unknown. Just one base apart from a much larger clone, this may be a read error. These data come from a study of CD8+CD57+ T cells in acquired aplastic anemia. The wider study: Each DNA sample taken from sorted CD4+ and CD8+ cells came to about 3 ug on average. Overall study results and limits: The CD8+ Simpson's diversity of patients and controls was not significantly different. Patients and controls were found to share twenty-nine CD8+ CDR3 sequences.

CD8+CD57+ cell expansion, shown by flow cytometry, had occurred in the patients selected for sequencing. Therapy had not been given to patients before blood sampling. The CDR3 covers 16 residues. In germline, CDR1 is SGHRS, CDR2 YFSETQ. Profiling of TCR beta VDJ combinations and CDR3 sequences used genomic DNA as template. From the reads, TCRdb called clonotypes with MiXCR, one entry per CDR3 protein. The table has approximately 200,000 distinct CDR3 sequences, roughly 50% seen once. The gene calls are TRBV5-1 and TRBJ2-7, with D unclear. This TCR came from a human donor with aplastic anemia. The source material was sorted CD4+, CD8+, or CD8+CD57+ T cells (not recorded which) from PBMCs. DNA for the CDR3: TGCGCCAGCAGCTTGGGTATTCCGGCAGGAGCCTACGAGCAGCACTTC. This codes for CASSLGIPAGAYEQHF.